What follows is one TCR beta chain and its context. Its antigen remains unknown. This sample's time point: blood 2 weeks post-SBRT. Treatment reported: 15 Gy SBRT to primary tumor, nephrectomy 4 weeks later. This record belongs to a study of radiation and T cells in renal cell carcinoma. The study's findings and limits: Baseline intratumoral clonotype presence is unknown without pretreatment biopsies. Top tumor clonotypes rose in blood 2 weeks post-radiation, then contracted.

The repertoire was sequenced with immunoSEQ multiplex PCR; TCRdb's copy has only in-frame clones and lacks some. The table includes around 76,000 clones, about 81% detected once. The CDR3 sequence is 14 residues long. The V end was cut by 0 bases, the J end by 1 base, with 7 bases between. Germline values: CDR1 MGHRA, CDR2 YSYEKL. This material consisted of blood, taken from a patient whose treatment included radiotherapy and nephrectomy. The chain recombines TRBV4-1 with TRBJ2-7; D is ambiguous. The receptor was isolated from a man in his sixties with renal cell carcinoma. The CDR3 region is CASSQDRVSYEQYF. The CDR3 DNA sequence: TGCGCCAGCAGCCAAGATCGTGTGTCCTACGAGCAGTACTTC.